The 2 T cell receptor beta chains below were found in one sample sequenced in a study of shared clonotypes between healthy human individuals. Using immunoSEQ multiplex PCR, the repertoire was profiled, and TCRdb retains in-frame clones only, with some absent. The sample comprises some 680,000 clones, around 78% of which are singletons, and about 1.8% rests with the top ten. The sequencing sample was made of memory CD4+ T cells sorted from blood. As for subset: CD45RA-negative fraction. The source is a young woman in good health.

This sequence joins TRBV25-1 and TRBJ2-2; a weak D match, TRBD2 (6 bases). Trimming removed 0 bases from V and 7 bases from J, with 9 bases in between. The V gene's germline CDR1 is MGHDK and CDR2 SYGVNS. The CDR3 totals 14 residues. CDR3 bases: TGTGCCAGCAGTGAATATGGCGGGATCGGGGAGCTGTTTTTT. It encodes CASSEYGGIGELFF.

J is TRBJ2-7 and V is TRBV11-2, with D maybe TRBD2 (5 bases). V was trimmed by 4 bases and J by 2 bases, leaving 15 bases between them. This CDR3 is built from 15 residues. In germline, CDR1 is SGHAT, CDR2 FQNNGV. The CDR3, as DNA: TGTGCCAGCAGCTCCTTAGTCGGGAACCCCTACGAGCAGTACTTC. Translation: CASSSLVGNPYEQYF.